Sequencing of this T cell receptor beta chain was carried out in a study of shared clonotypes between healthy human individuals (dated by TCRdb to 2018 to 2021). A note on the overall study: A couple of women and a few men aged 18 to 49 years were included in the cohort. For each donor, CD4 naive and CD4 memory were each given three plates, CD8 naive was given two plates, and CD8 memory was given one plate. The study deeply sequenced blood TCR repertoires of about five healthy adults to estimate repertoire size and the extent of clonotype sharing between individuals. To increase sequencing depth and limit assay-specific biases, TCR repertoire library preparation and sequencing were carried out by different laboratories using diverse techniques. Leukapheresis yielded between about 0.8 and 9.5 billion PBMCs per donor.

CDR1 and CDR2, per the germline V gene, are MRHNA and SNTAGT. The CDR3 measures 15 amino acids from cysteine to phenylalanine. Only CDR3 DNA remains: 45 bases, in frame from the first base. Cut back by 0 bases and 5 bases, the V and J ends lie 11 bases apart. CD8 naive samples consisted of CD45RO-negative cells that were positively selected for CCR7, yielding a CD45RA+CCR7+ population without TemRA cells. Donors were healthy HIV-negative adults with no recently reported acute infections or vaccinations. Every donor was a Caucasian adult living in Nashville, Tennessee, USA. After blood collection by leukapheresis, PBMCs were isolated using Ficoll-Histopaque density gradient centrifugation and then cryopreserved in the vapor phase of liquid nitrogen. Purity and quantity of every magnetically sorted T cell population were checked by analytical flow cytometry. Genomic DNA was isolated from each sorted fraction and quantified by UV absorbance on a Nanodrop 2000c.

TCR CDR3 regions were amplified from genomic DNA by multiplex PCR using the deep immunoSEQ assay. Extracted genomic DNA from each cell subset was distributed evenly across all wells of several immunoSEQ 96-well plates, and each plate was treated as a replicate. For sorted subsets, each replicate PCR was loaded with approximately 190 ng genomic DNA, equivalent to approximately 27,000 T cell genomes. The purified libraries were quantified using a Qubit 3.0 fluorometer, sized with a Bioanalyzer 2100, and then quantified again using the KAPA Library Quantification kit. Every immunoSEQ 96-well plate was sequenced on a dedicated single-read 150-cycle Illumina NextSeq 550 flow cell. The authors' analysis ran thus. Because the immunoSEQ output held only junctional sequences and lacked quality scores, the filtering could not match the filtering applied to full-length reads. To assign V/J genes and CDR3, sequences were annotated using PyIR, a Python wrapper for IgBLAST v1.9, with IMGT germline references. Reads were filtered out if the reads had weak V/J assignments (E-value above 1e-6), no CDR3, stop codons, out-of-frame junctions, or ambiguous translated residues. V3J clonotypes were defined as sequences sharing an identical inferred V gene, J gene, and CDR3 amino acid sequence. The percentage overlap between two repertoires was calculated by dividing the number of shared unique clonotypes by the size of the smaller repertoire. Three approaches were used to assess repertoire richness: RTK rarefaction, the Chao1 estimator, and Recon v2.1 estimates of unobserved clonotypes. Generation probabilities were computed with OLGA for all TCRbeta clonotypes obtained by the gDNA method from a handful of donors. TCRdb mirrors the immuneACCESS table, restricted to in-frame sequences. Some clones are absent from its copies; in checked studies, under half trace to an unresolved V gene, and the reason for the others is unknown. V and J calls and clone size come straight from that table; D and trimming were deduced from the DNA. In this sample the table shows about 2.2 million clones, around 95% of which occur a single time. Of the sample, about 1.6% is held by the ten largest clones.

As concerns this clone: The clone's antigen remains unknown. No base-level quality is on record; no much larger clone is a single base apart.

Study-wide conclusions, independent of this receptor: Even with the large sequencing depth, rarefaction of the sorted-subset datasets indicated that sequencing was incomplete. Based on pairwise subsampling, the degree of clonotype sharing among donors was expected to be affected by sequencing depth. Because the study included a small number of donors, the genetic and exposure-history diversity represented was limited. When a few donors were compared, the shared fraction of clonotypes was roughly 4.8% for naive CD4, about 4% for naive CD8, more than 2% for memory CD4, and 0.35% to 0.4% for memory CD8. Naive subsets generally had larger estimated clonotype richness than memory subsets did. Compared with non-shared clonotypes, the clonotypes found in all four sorted-subset donors had higher generation probabilities. Sampling was restricted to blood, and TCR repertoires in tissue are likely to differ from TCR repertoires in blood.

The TCR originated in a young man in good health. Some clones in this sample may be carry-over from other donors' samples. The sequence is built from TRBV6-4 and TRBJ2-1; the D gene is possibly TRBD2, with 6 bases matching. The sequenced material came from naive CD8+ T cells from PBMCs. Reading the label with the study, this specimen's cell subset or site is: CD45RA+CCR7+. Read as DNA, the sequence is TGTGCCAGCAGTGACTCCCCTAGCGAGAACAATGAGCAGTTCTTC. Translation gives CASSDSPSENNEQFF.